A single sample gave rise to the 14 T cell receptor beta chains below, sequenced in a study of T cells after yellow fever vaccination. TCRdb itself ran the 5' RACE reads through MiXCR, one entry per CDR3 protein. The sample contains approximately 330,000 distinct CDR3 sequences, roughly 4% of which appear only once. The material sequenced was PBMCs, taken 5 days after the yellow fever booster vaccination. The receptors come from a man aged 18 to 29 who received the YFV17D yellow fever vaccine.

A few counts support this clonotype. This rearrangement joins TRBV18 to TRBJ1-1; TRBD1 matches at 9 bases. The CDR3 totals 15 residues. The V segment lost 4 bases and the J segment 6 bases; nucleotides outside the gene matches: 9. Germline V CDR1 and CDR2: KGHSH, LQKENI. This chain's CDR3 is CASSQGQGNIAEAFF. CDR3 nucleotides: TGTGCCAGCTCACAAGGACAGGGGAATATCGCTGAAGCTTTCTTT.

Only a few counts were recorded for this clonotype. The chain is built from TRBV12-3 or TRBV12-4 and TRBJ2-1; D remains ambiguous. V dropped 3 bases and J dropped 15 bases, with 12 bases sitting between them. This CDR3 contains 11 residues. CDR3 nucleotide sequence: TGTGCCAGCAGTTTTTCGACCACGAGGTTCTTC. It yields the protein CASSFSTTRFF.

This clonotype was picked up many times. This chain uses TRBV13 with TRBJ1-3; D unclear. This CDR3 comprises 12 residues. Germline CDR1 is PRHDT and CDR2 is FYEKMQ (reference sequence). The V end was cut by 1 base, the J end by 5 bases, with 3 bases between. CDR3 DNA: TGTGCCAGCAGCTTAGTGCGAAACACCATATATTTT. As protein: CASSLVRNTIYF.

The rearrangement links TRBV10-3 to TRBJ2-3, with 13 bases matching TRBD2. The CDR3 spans 17 residues. Looked up from germline, CDR1 is ENHRY and CDR2 is SYGVKD. The ends lost 5 bases at V and 6 bases at J; junction bases unmatched: 11. Here the CDR3 reads CAISKHGLAGEADTQYF. CDR3 sequence (DNA): TGTGCCATCAGTAAACACGGACTAGCGGGGGAGGCGGATACGCAGTATTTT.

This chain uses TRBV4-3 with TRBJ2-3, with 8 bases matching TRBD2. Germline V gene lookup returns CDR1 LGHNA and CDR2 YSLEER. J was trimmed by 6 bases and V by 1 base; bases with no gene match: 9. The CDR3 is 16 amino acids. This CDR3 is CASSQGPSGGADTQYF. The CDR3 DNA follows: TGCGCCAGCAGCCAAGGCCCCAGCGGGGGCGCGGATACGCAGTATTTT.

The chain has TRBV7-2 and TRBJ2-2; TRBD2 agrees at 14 bases. Germline lookup yields CDR1 SGHTA and CDR2 FQGNSA. This CDR3 has 15 residues. V shed 5 bases, J shed 7 bases, and the junction held 3 bases outside the gene matches. The CDR3 sequence: CASSQGLAGVGELFF. The CDR3 coding sequence is TGTGCCAGCAGCCAGGGACTAGCGGGGGTCGGGGAGCTGTTTTTT.

This clonotype was seen many times. The V call is TRBV5-1, the J call TRBJ2-6; D is tentatively TRBD1 or TRBD2 (5 bases each). Germline CDR1 SGHRS, CDR2 YFSETQ. The CDR3 consists of 17 residues. Trimming removed 3 bases at V and 0 bases at J, with 13 bases between. CDR3 in DNA: TGCGCCAGCAGCTCACCAGGGACGGCCTCTGGGGCCAACGTCCTGACTTTC. Amino acid sequence: CASSSPGTASGANVLTF.

The V and J genes are TRBV2 and TRBJ2-7; D is uncertain. Trimming took 8 bases from V and 3 from J, leaving 14 bases between them. Germline V gene sequence: CDR1 SNHLY, CDR2 FYNNEI. The CDR3 runs 13 residues. The CDR3 DNA reads as TGTGCCAGCGCGGAAAGGTACCTCTACGAGCAGTACTTC. Translating it yields CASAERYLYEQYF.

This clonotype has only a few counts. J is TRBJ1-2 and V is TRBV5-1; D not resolved. The V end was cut by 5 bases, the J end by 5 bases, with 10 bases between. CDR3 length equals 12 residues. Germline assignment: CDR1 SGHRS and CDR2 YFSETQ. The CDR3 DNA reads as TGCGCCAGCAGGGACGATGGGTATGGCTACACCTTC. Its translation is CASRDDGYGYTF.

This clonotype was seen only a few times. The gene calls are TRBV18 and TRBJ1-6; D unresolved. The CDR3 totals 14 residues. Germline CDR1 reads KGHSH; CDR2 reads LQKENI. Between the trimmed V and J ends, which lost 3 bases and 7 bases, there was a span of 10 bases. CDR3 loop: CASSPTEQNSPLHF. CDR3 in DNA: TGTGCCAGCTCACCTACAGAACAAAATTCACCCCTCCACTTT.

The sample holds a few counts of this clonotype. The chain uses TRBV7-9 and TRBJ2-1; D may be TRBD1 (6 bases). V was shortened by 5 bases and J by 2 bases, with 13 bases between the two germline ends. The CDR3 has 15 residues. Germline V gives CDR1 SEHNR, CDR2 FQNEAQ (reference sequence). This CDR3 reads CASSPRGTPYNEQFF. The CDR3 DNA sequence: TGTGCCAGCAGCCCTAGGGGGACACCCTACAATGAGCAGTTCTTC. The full variable domain, with the rest looked up from reference TRBV7-9 and TRBJ2-1, is DTGVSQNPRHKITKRGQNVTFRCDPISEHNRLYWYRQTLGQGPEFLTYFQNEAQLEKSRLLSDRFSAERPKGSFSTLEIQRTEQGDSAMYLCASSPRGTPYNEQFFGPGTRLTVL.

The chain links TRBV3-1 to TRBJ2-5; TRBD1 matches at 8 bases. The CDR3 runs to 15 residues. Germline values: CDR1 LGHDT, CDR2 YNNKEL (reference sequence). After removal of 3 bases from V and 5 bases from J, the junction contained 8 bases not matched to a gene. The CDR3 here is CASSHRAGGVETQYF. The DNA for the CDR3 is TGTGCCAGCAGCCATCGGGCAGGGGGCGTCGAGACCCAGTACTTC.

The V gene is TRBV4-2, the J gene TRBJ1-2; D possibly corresponds to TRBD1 (5 bases). The length of the CDR3 is 14 residues. V was trimmed by 6 bases and J by 2 bases, leaving 13 bases between them. Germline V gives CDR1 LGHNA, CDR2 YNFKEQ. The CDR3 DNA follows: TGTGCCAGCAGTGCCCCGGGGACCAACTATGGCTACACCTTC. This gives the protein CASSAPGTNYGYTF.

This clonotype occurred a few times. The rearrangement joins TRBV4-3 to TRBJ1-3; D gene ambiguous. Germline values: CDR1 LGHNA, CDR2 YSLEER. The ends were cut back, 1 base at V and 6 bases at J, with 10 bases in the middle. The CDR3 has 14 residues. As DNA, the CDR3 is TGCGCCAGCAGCCAAGGGGAGGTTTTAAACACCATATATTTT. It codes for CASSQGEVLNTIYF.